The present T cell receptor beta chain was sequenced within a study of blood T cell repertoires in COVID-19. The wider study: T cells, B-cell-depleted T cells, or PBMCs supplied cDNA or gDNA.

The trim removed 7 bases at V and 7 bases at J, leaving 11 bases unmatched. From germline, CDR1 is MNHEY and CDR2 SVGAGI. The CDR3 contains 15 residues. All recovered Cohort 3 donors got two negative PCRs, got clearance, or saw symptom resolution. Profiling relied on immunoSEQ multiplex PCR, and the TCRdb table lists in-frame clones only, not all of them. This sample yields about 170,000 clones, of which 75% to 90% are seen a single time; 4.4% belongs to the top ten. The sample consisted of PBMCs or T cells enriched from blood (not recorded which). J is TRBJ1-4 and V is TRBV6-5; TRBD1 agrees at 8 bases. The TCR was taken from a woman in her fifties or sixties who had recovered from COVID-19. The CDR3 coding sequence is TGTGCCAGCACCTCATTCGGACAGGGAAGTGAAAAACTGTTTTTT. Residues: CASTSFGQGSEKLFF.